Following are 12 T cell receptor beta chains from one sample sequenced in a study of identifying expanded T cells in peripheral blood. Profiled with immunoSEQ multiplex PCR; TCRdb holds only in-frame clones, not every one. This table has about 80,000 clones, approximately 90% appearing once. Sequencing was carried out using blood. All receptors come from a person aged 18 to 75 in good health.

CDR3 DNA sequence: TGTGCCAGCAGTGAACAGGGGGTTAATCAGCCCCAGCATTTT. It yields the protein CASSEQGVNQPQHF. This sequence joins TRBV2 and TRBJ1-5, with 7 bases aligning to TRBD1. There are 14 residues in the CDR3. Losses at the gene ends were 2 bases for V and 4 bases for J; bases not matched to a gene: 2. Germline V gives CDR1 SNHLY, CDR2 FYNNEI.

This chain uses TRBV7-8 with TRBJ1-2, with D perhaps matching TRBD1 (6 bases). V lost 5 bases and J 4 bases, leaving 14 bases between the germline ends. The CDR3 runs to 14 residues. The germline gives CDR1 SGHVS, CDR2 FQNEAQ. CDR3 bases: TGTGCCAGCAGCCAATCAACAGGGATCTATGGCTACACCTTC. Its protein is CASSQSTGIYGYTF.

The rearrangement joins TRBV4-3 to TRBJ1-2; 9 bases are a match to TRBD1. V shed 1 base, J shed 2 bases, and the junction held 8 bases outside the gene matches. Germline CDR1 is LGHNA and CDR2 is YSLEER. The CDR3 sequence is 17 residues long. The CDR3 spells CASSQVTGGGKNYGYTF. DNA of the CDR3: TGCGCCAGCAGCCAAGTGACAGGGGGAGGAAAGAACTATGGCTACACCTTC.

The J gene is TRBJ2-1, the V gene TRBV2; D gene uncertain. From germline, CDR1 is SNHLY and CDR2 FYNNEI. The CDR3 has 13 amino acids. With 6 bases removed from V and 6 bases from J, the gap between germline ends came to 12 bases. The CDR3 coding sequence is TGTGCCAGCAGCCTTACTGGGCGCAATGAGCAGTTCTTC. This sequence encodes CASSLTGRNEQFF.

The rearrangement links TRBV18 to TRBJ2-7, with D possibly being TRBD1 (6 bases). Trimming pared 3 bases from V and 0 bases from J, leaving 12 bases between. The CDR3 contains 15 residues. CDR1 KGHSH and CDR2 LQKENI come from the germline V gene. The CDR3 region is CASSPDADSSYEQYF. The CDR3 coding sequence is TGTGCCAGCTCACCGGACGCGGACAGCTCCTACGAGCAGTACTTC.

This CDR3 reads CASRVGGSYNEQFF. In nucleotides, the CDR3 is TGTGCCAGTAGAGTGGGGGGATCCTACAATGAGCAGTTCTTC. The V and J genes are TRBV19 and TRBJ2-1; D may be TRBD2 (6 bases). Trimming cost V 6 bases and J 1 base, with 10 bases left between them. Per germline, CDR1 LNHDA and CDR2 SQIVND (reference sequence). This CDR3 is built from 14 residues.

The chain is built from TRBV7-9 and TRBJ2-3; D possibly matches TRBD1 or TRBD2 (5 bases each). CDR3 length equals 14 residues. V dropped 5 bases and J dropped 6 bases, with 15 bases sitting between them. Germline V lookup: CDR1 SEHNR, CDR2 FQNEAQ (reference sequence). The CDR3 DNA reads as TGTGCCAGCAGCCCTCCATGGGGGATTGATACGCAGTATTTT. The encoded protein is CASSPPWGIDTQYF.

The chain has TRBV20-1 and TRBJ2-2; D not resolved. V gave up 7 bases and J gave up 3 bases, with 6 bases separating them. This CDR3 is 11 amino acids long. Per germline, CDR1 DFQATT and CDR2 SNEGSKA (reference sequence). The CDR3 here is CSVRYTGELFF. CDR3 nucleotide sequence: TGCAGTGTCCGCTACACCGGGGAGCTGTTTTTT.

This sequence joins TRBV28 and TRBJ1-5, with D perhaps matching TRBD1 (5 bases). The CDR3 runs to 14 residues. Looked up from germline, CDR1 is MDHEN and CDR2 is SYDVKM. The V and J ends lost 5 bases and 4 bases respectively, with 12 bases between them. CDR3 nucleotides: TGTGCCAGCAGTCAGTTATGGGGGAATCAGCCCCAGCATTTT. This sequence encodes CASSQLWGNQPQHF.

The chain recombines TRBV28 with TRBJ1-3; D unclear. V lost 6 bases and J 0 bases, leaving 15 bases between the germline ends. Per the germline V gene, CDR1 is MDHEN and CDR2 is SYDVKM. This CDR3 contains 16 residues. CDR3 DNA: TGTGCCAGCAGACTCGCCGGCCGTCCCTCTGGAAACACCATATATTTT. This translates into CASRLAGRPSGNTIYF.

The chain employs TRBV29-1 and TRBJ2-2; D possibly corresponds to TRBD1 (5 bases). The length of the CDR3 is 13 residues. Between the trimmed V and J ends, which lost 6 bases and 3 bases, there was a span of 11 bases. Looked up from germline, CDR1 is SQVTM and CDR2 is ANQGSEA. The CDR3 bases are TGCAGCGTGACACAGGAGTACACCGGGGAGCTGTTTTTT. Encoded protein: CSVTQEYTGELFF.

This clone appeared a few times. This rearrangement joins TRBV19 to TRBJ1-5; tentatively, D is TRBD1 (5 bases). CDR3 length: 15 amino acids. V was pared by 7 bases and J by 3 bases, with 16 bases between. Germline V gives CDR1 LNHDA, CDR2 SQIVND (reference sequence). The CDR3 coding sequence is TGTGCCAGTACTATGGGGGTGGGCCTCAATCAGCCCCAGCATTTT. This translates into CASTMGVGLNQPQHF.